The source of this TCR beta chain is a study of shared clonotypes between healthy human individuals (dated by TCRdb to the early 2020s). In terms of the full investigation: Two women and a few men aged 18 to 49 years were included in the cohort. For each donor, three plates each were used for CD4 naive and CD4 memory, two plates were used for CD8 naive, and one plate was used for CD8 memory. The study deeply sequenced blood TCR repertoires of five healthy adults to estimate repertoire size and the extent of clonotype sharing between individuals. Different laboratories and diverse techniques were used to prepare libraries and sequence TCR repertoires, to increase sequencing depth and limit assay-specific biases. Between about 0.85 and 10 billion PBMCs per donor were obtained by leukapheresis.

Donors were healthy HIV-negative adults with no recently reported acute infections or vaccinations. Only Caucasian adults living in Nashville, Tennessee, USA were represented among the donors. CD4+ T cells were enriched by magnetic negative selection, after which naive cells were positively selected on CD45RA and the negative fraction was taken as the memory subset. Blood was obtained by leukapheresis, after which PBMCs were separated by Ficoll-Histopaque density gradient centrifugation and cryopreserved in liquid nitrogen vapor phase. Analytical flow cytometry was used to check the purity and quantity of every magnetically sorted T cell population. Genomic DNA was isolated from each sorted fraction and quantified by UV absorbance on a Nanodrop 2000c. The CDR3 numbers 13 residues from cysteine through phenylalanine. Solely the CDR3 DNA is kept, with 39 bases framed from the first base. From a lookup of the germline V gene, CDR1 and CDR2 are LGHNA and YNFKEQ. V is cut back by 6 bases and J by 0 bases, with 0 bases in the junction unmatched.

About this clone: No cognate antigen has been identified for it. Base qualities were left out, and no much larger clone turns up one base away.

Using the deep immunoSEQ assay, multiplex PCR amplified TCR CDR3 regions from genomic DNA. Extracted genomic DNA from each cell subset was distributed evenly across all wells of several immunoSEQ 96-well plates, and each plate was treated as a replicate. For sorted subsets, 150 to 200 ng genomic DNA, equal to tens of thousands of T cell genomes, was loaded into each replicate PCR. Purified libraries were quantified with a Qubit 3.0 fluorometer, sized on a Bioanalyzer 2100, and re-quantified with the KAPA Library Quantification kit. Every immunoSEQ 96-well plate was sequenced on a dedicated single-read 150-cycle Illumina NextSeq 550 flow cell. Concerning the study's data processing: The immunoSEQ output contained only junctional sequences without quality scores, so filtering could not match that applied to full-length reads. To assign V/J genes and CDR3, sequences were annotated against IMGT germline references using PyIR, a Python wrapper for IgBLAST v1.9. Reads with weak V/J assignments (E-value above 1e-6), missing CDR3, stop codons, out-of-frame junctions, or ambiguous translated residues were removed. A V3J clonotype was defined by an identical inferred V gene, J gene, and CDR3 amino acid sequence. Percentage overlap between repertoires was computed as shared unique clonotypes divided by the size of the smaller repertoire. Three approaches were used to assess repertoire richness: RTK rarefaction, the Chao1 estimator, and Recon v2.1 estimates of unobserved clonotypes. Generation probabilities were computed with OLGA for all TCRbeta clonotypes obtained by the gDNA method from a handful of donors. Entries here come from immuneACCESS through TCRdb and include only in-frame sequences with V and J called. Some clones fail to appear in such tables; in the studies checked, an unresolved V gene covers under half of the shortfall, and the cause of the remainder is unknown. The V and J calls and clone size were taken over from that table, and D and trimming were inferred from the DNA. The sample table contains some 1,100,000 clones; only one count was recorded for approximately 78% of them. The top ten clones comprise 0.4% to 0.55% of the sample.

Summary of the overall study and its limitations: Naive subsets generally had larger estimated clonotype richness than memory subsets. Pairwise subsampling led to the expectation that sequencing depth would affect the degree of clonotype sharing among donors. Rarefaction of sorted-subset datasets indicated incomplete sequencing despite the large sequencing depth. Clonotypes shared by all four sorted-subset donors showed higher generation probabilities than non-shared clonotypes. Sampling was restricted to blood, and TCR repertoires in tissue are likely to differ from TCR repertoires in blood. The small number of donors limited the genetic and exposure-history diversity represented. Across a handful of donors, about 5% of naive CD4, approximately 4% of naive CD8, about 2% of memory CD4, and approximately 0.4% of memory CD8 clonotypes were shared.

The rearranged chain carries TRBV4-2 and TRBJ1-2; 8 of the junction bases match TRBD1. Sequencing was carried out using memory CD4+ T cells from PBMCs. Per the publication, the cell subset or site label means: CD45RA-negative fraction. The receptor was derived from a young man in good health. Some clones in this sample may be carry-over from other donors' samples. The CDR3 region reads CASRDRANYGYTF. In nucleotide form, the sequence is TGTGCCAGCAGGGACAGGGCTAACTATGGCTACACCTTC.